This TCR beta chain derives from a study of human thymus T cells. This CDR3 has 13 residues. The V gene end was trimmed by 10 bases and the J gene end by 7 bases; junction bases not matched to a gene: 5. CDR1 is MNHNS, CDR2 SASEGT, per germline. The data were produced by immunoSEQ multiplex PCR, yet TCRdb's version contains in-frame clones alone and is incomplete. This sample carries 65,000 to 90,000 clones, roughly 95% of them seen once, and the ten largest clones take around 0.03%. Thymic samples were excised during corrective heart operations. Donors were healthy Finnish babies undergoing corrective operations for congenital heart defects.

This clonotype was sampled from a girl under three years old with a congenital heart defect but otherwise immunologically healthy. J is TRBJ1-6 and V is TRBV6-1, with 9 bases lining up with TRBD1. Material: thymus tissue. The CDR3 here is CAITGTGNSPLHF. CDR3 bases: TGTGCCATTACCGGGACAGGGAATTCACCCCTCCACTTT.